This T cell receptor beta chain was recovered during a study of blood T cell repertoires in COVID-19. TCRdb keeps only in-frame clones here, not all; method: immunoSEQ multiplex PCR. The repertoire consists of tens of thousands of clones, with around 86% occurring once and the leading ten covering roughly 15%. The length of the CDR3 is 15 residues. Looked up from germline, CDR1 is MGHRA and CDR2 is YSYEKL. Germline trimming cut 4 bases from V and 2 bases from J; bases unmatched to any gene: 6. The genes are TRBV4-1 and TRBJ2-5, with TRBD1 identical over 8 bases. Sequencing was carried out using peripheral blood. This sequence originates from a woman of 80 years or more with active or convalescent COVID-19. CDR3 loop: CASSPGTGLQETQYF. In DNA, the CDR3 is TGCGCCAGCAGCCCCGGGACAGGTCTACAAGAGACCCAGTACTTC.